This T cell receptor (beta chain) was sequenced during a study of shared clonotypes between healthy human individuals (TCRdb year 2020). At the level of the whole study: The cohort comprised two women and a few men aged 18 to 49 years. For each donor, three plates each were used for CD4 naive and CD4 memory, two plates were used for CD8 naive, and one plate was used for CD8 memory. To estimate repertoire size and how much clonotypes are shared between individuals, the study performed deep sequencing of blood TCR repertoires from a few healthy adults. To increase sequencing depth and limit assay-specific biases, different laboratories used diverse techniques to prepare libraries and sequence TCR repertoires. Per donor, leukapheresis produced somewhere between about 0.9 and 10 billion PBMCs.

As to this clone: No antigen is known for it. No base quality information exists; no much larger clone differs at one position.

CD8 naive samples consisted of CD45RO-negative cells that were positively selected for CCR7, yielding a CD45RA+CCR7+ population without TemRA cells. The donors were healthy, HIV-negative adults who had no recently reported acute infections or vaccinations. Only Caucasian adults living in Nashville, Tennessee, USA were represented among the donors. Blood was obtained by leukapheresis, after which PBMCs were separated by Ficoll-Histopaque density gradient centrifugation and cryopreserved in liquid nitrogen vapor phase. Analytical flow cytometry was used to check the purity and quantity of each magnetically sorted T cell population. Genomic DNA was isolated from every sorted fraction and measured by UV absorbance on a Nanodrop 2000c. Overall results and qualifications from the work: Compared with non-shared clonotypes, clonotypes shared by all four sorted-subset donors had higher generation probabilities. Only blood was sampled, and tissue TCR repertoires likely differ from those in blood. Across a few donors, 5% to 6% of naive CD4, approximately 3.5% of naive CD8, 2.3% of memory CD4, and approximately 0.4% of memory CD8 clonotypes were shared. Even with the large sequencing depth, rarefaction of the sorted-subset datasets indicated that sequencing was incomplete. Naive subsets generally had larger estimated clonotype richness than memory subsets. Based on pairwise subsampling, the degree of clonotype sharing among donors was expected to be affected by sequencing depth. Because the study included a small number of donors, the genetic and exposure-history diversity represented was limited.

Using the deep immunoSEQ assay, TCR CDR3 regions were amplified from genomic DNA by multiplex PCR. Extracted genomic DNA from each cell subset was spread evenly across all wells of several immunoSEQ 96-well plates, with each plate serving as a replicate. For sorted subsets, about 200 ng genomic DNA, equal to 25,000 to 35,000 T cell genomes, was loaded into each replicate PCR. Purified libraries were measured with a Qubit 3.0 fluorometer, size-checked on a Bioanalyzer 2100, and measured again with the KAPA Library Quantification kit. Each immunoSEQ 96-well plate was sequenced on its own single-read 150-cycle Illumina NextSeq 550 flow cell. For the original study's pipeline: Because the immunoSEQ output included only junctional sequences and no quality scores, the filtering could not be the same as the filtering used for full-length reads. To assign V/J genes and CDR3, sequences were annotated using PyIR, a Python wrapper for IgBLAST v1.9, with IMGT germline references. Any read was removed if the V/J assignment was weak (E-value above 1e-6), the CDR3 was missing, or the read contained stop codons, out-of-frame junctions, or ambiguous translated residues. V3J clonotypes were defined as sequences sharing an identical inferred V gene, J gene, and CDR3 amino acid sequence. To compute the percentage overlap between repertoires, the number of shared unique clonotypes was divided by the size of the smaller repertoire. Repertoire richness was assessed with RTK rarefaction, the Chao1 estimator, and Recon v2.1 estimates of unobserved clonotypes. Generation probabilities for all TCRbeta clonotypes obtained by the gDNA method from several donors were computed using OLGA. Drawn from immuneACCESS, this table holds only the in-frame rearrangements with V and J called that TCRdb kept. Clones are partly lost; checked studies trace under half to an unresolved V gene and leave the rest unexplained. V, J and clone size are those of that table, while D and trimming were read from the DNA. The sample data list some 2.1 million clones, and about 95% of these were observed just once. The top ten clonotypes cover 0.85% to 1.2% of the sample.

CDR1 and CDR2 are read off the germline V gene as SGDLS and YYNGEE. V is shortened by 3 bases, J by 2 bases, and the region joining them spans 13 bases. The CDR3, from cysteine to phenylalanine, totals 15 residues. Left in the record is the CDR3 DNA by itself, 45 bases read in frame from the first base. Here the chain combines TRBV9 and TRBJ2-3; TRBD2 is a weak D gene call, 5 bases matching. The sequence was obtained from a young man in good health. Source material: naive CD8+ T cells sorted from blood. Interpreted using the paper, the cell subset or site label stands for: CD45RA+CCR7+. The nucleotides are TGTGCCAGCAGCGCGCCGACGGGGAACACAGATACGCAGTATTTT. It encodes CASSAPTGNTDTQYF.